The present entry profiles one TCR beta chain with its context. This clonotype came up many times. Its recognized antigen is unknown. No much larger clonotype is one base removed from it; base qualities were not supplied. The sample originates from a study of human T cells and chemical hapten exposure (dated by TCRdb to 2020 to 2022). Context from the whole study: For sensitization, 2% DPC in acetone was applied to a 2 cm by 2 cm area of upper inner arm skin. Throughout the approximately 23-week study period, patients were also given weekly therapeutic DPC doses on the scalp. Patch tests used Finn chambers with 0.01% DPC on the upper back, scored after 6 days by International Contact Dermatitis Research Group standards. Most of the patients in the cohort were female, and the cohort covered alopecia areata with under or over 50% scalp involvement, alopecia totalis and alopecia universalis. Libraries were combined into a pool for sequencing, and differences in TCR yield between samples came mainly from small differences in library volumes within the pool. Peripheral blood TCR repertoire changes were tracked in vivo in alopecia patients during primary and secondary sensitization to the hapten diphenylcyclopropenone (DPC). Blood samples were taken from patients before sensitization (week 0) and then at 2, 6 and about 24 weeks after DPC sensitization. Nearly 30 alopecia patients gave blood for TCR sequencing at one to four time points (pre-sensitization, 2, 6 and 24 weeks). Beyond this particular receptor, the publication reports: DPC sensitization did not change the number of TCRs with a frequency above 1 in 1000, and there was no evidence of changes in global repertoire structure. A positive correlation was found between the number of PT1 expanded TCRs and patch test score, with significance reached at thresholds 8, 16 and 32 but not 4. Compared with pre-sensitization or healthy control sets, expanded TCRs formed significantly more large CDR3 similarity clusters, which is consistent with antigen-driven responses. All patients had alopecia, a presumed autoimmune disease, so their immune response might differ from that of healthy individuals. After repeated subsampling, changes were observed in the strength of the expansion versus patch-test correlation and in the threshold at which the correlation became significant.

Libraries were built with RACE. Sequencing used a NextSeq 500. Library preparation attached unique molecular identifiers to individual cDNA molecules for quantitative, reproducible TCR counting. From each blood RNA sample, both TCR alpha and TCR beta chains were sequenced. As for how the authors treated the data: The median number of TCRs per sample was approximately 98,000, ranging from roughly 23,224 to 700,000. V, J and CDR3 annotation of the TCR reads was carried out using the Decombinator software suite. To make PS versus PT1 abundance plots, every sample was subsampled to the same number of TCRs (28,000). TCRs were defined as expanded if absent before sensitization and observed at least eight times at the 2-week time point. TCRdb cleaned the public reads at Q25 with fastp, built clones with MiXCR and kept in-frame beta chains. Identical CDR3 protein sequences are pooled into one entry, listed with their most common genes and DNA. What appears here as the V and J calls and clone size reflects TCRdb's work, not the paper's. A total of roughly 140,000 distinct CDR3 sequences appear in this sample, about 12% of them only once. Around 1.4% of the sample belongs to the ten largest clones.

The time point label, read with the paper, signifies: patch test 2, 6 weeks after DPC sensitization. Sample treatment or condition, as interpreted from the label and publication: therapeutic diphenylcyclopropenone sensitization with weekly scalp DPC. Blood at each patch-test visit was drawn before the patch test was applied. Eligible patients were aged 18 to 70, diagnosed with alopecia, deemed suitable for DPC therapy, and excluded if pregnant. Total RNA was isolated from unfractionated whole blood collected in Tempus Blood RNA tubes. The sequenced sample was whole blood, obtained in connection with sensitization to the hapten diphenylcyclopropenone (DPC). The sequence derives from a woman in her forties or fifties with alopecia areata. Some clones in this sample may be carry-over from other donors' samples.

The DNA sequence reads TGTGCCAGCAGCAGACAGACAGGAACTAATGAAAAACTGTTTTTT. Translation gives CASSRQTGTNEKLFF. Recombination linked TRBV9 to TRBJ1-4; a weak D assignment points to TRBD1 (6 bases agree). Measured from the cysteine to the phenylalanine, the CDR3 is 15 residues long. CDR3 DNA only is kept here, 45 bases in frame from base 1. V gives up 4 bases and J gives up 1 base, and the segment between their germline ends measures 11 bases. Looking up the germline V gene yields CDR1 SGDLS and CDR2 YYNGEE.